The rows below give T cell receptor beta chains drawn from one sample of a study of OX40 agonist ivuxolimab in advanced cancers. Only in-frame clones appear in the TCRdb table, and some are missing; sequencing was by immunoSEQ multiplex PCR. The sample lists around 37,000 clones; around 83% were seen once. The sample was CD4+ or CD8+ T cells sorted from blood, taken in a trial of the OX40 agonist ivuxolimab. The receptors here all came from an adult with an advanced solid tumor such as melanoma, head and neck, liver or kidney cancer. CDR3s include the opening cysteine and the closing phenylalanine or tryptophan. A D gene is named only where the DNA matches it firmly. Expanded clones are given a class, and other clones once, few, many or no size at all.

>NA|NA|TRBV18|TRBJ2-7|15
TGTGCCAGCTCACCCCCGAGACAAGTCTCCTACGAGCAGTACTTC
CASSPPRQVSYEQYF
>NA|NA|TRBV9|TRBJ2-3|15
TGTGCCAGCAGCGTAGCGGGCGGGAGCACAGATACGCAGTATTTT
CASSVAGGSTDTQYF
>NA|NA|TRBV4-1|TRBJ2-1|14
TGCGCCAGCAGCCAACTCCAGGGGGGGAGTGAGCAGTTCTTC
CASSQLQGGSEQFF
>NA|NA|TRBV30|TRBJ2-7|14
TGTGCCTTCATCTCCAGGGGCAGGGCATACGAGCAGTACTTC
CAFISRGRAYEQYF
>NA|NA|TRBV9|TRBJ2-3|14
TGTGCCAGCAGCGCCGGGACGGACCTAGATACGCAGTATTTT
CASSAGTDLDTQYF
>NA|many|TRBV30|TRBJ1-2|12
TGTGCCTGGAGTCCCGGGAACTATGGCTACACCTTC
CAWSPGNYGYTF
>NA|NA|TRBV7-9|TRBJ2-1|14
TGTGCCAGCAGCTTAGGGTTCAATTACAATGAGCAGTTCTTC
CASSLGFNYNEQFF
>TRBD2|once|TRBV27|TRBJ2-5|16
TGTGCCAGCAGTTTAATCGGGGGGGGGCGGGCGAAGACCCAGTACTTC
CASSLIGGGRAKTQYF
>TRBD2|once|TRBV9|TRBJ2-7|15
TGTGCCAGCAGCGTAGAGGACGGGAGGACGAACGAGCAGTACTTC
CASSVEDGRTNEQYF
>NA|NA|TRBV6-5|TRBJ2-1|13
TGTGCCAGCAAAATAGGTCATTACAATGAGCAGTTCTTC
CASKIGHYNEQFF
>NA|NA|TRBV27|TRBJ2-1|15
TGTGCCAGCAGTTTAAGCAGGGGGGATTACAATGAGCAGTTCTTC
CASSLSRGDYNEQFF